The 22 T cell receptor beta chains below were found in one sample sequenced in a study of T cells in tuberculosis (dated by TCRdb to 2016 to 2018). Library method: the immunoSEQ multiplex PCR assay. TCRdb mirrors the immuneACCESS table, restricted to in-frame sequences. Some clones are absent from its copies; in checked studies, under half trace to an unresolved V gene, and the reason for the others is unknown. This sample is represented by some 34,000 clones; roughly 93% of them were singletons. The ten largest clones take up roughly 6.4% of the sample. Sequencing input: PBMCs. The receptors originated from a donor aged 10-29 years with latent tuberculosis or without tuberculosis infection.

The chain joins TRBV2 to TRBJ1-2; 7 positions agree with TRBD1. The J segment lost 5 bases and the V segment lost 6 bases, leaving 6 bases of the junction unmatched. This CDR3 spans 13 amino acids. Per the germline V gene, CDR1 is SNHLY and CDR2 is FYNNEI. DNA of the CDR3: TGTGCCAGCAGGGATGACAGGGTATATGGCTACACCTTC. Its translation is CASRDDRVYGYTF.

The chain recombines TRBV29-1 with TRBJ1-2; TRBD1 might be the D (6 bases). The germline V gene encodes CDR1 SQVTM and CDR2 ANQGSEA. CDR3 length: 15 amino acids. With 6 bases removed from V and 2 bases from J, the gap between germline ends came to 19 bases. CDR3: CSVGGEQRDNYGYTF. The CDR3, as DNA: TGCAGCGTAGGGGGGGAACAGCGAGACAACTATGGCTACACCTTC.

The chain combines TRBV6-6 with TRBJ1-5; a possible D gene is TRBD1 (6 bases). The germline CDR1 and CDR2 sequences are MNHNY and SVGAGI (reference sequence). With 2 bases removed from V and 3 bases from J, the gap between germline ends came to 8 bases. The CDR3 sequence is 14 residues long. CDR3 nucleotides: TGTGCCAGCAGTTACGCAGGGGACAATCAGCCCCAGCATTTT. As protein: CASSYAGDNQPQHF.

This clone was counted between two and nine times. The rearrangement joins TRBV18 to TRBJ1-6; unclear D gene. The V gene lost 2 bases and the J gene lost 4 bases, with 6 bases spanning the gap. This CDR3 region has 14 residues. The germline CDR1 and CDR2 sequences are KGHSH and LQKENI. This chain's CDR3 is CASSPAGYNSPLHF. CDR3 DNA: TGTGCCAGCTCACCAGCAGGTTATAATTCACCCCTCCACTTT.

The V and J genes are TRBV25-1 and TRBJ2-1; D is perhaps TRBD1 (5 bases). The CDR3 is 13 amino acids. Trimming shortened V by 4 bases and J by 6 bases, and 10 bases separated the two germline ends. Germline CDR1 is MGHDK and CDR2 is SYGVNS. CDR3 DNA sequence: TGTGCCAGCAGTGGAGACAGCGCCAATGAGCAGTTCTTC. This sequence encodes CASSGDSANEQFF.

The chain uses TRBV19 and TRBJ1-5; D unclear. There are 12 residues in the CDR3. CDR1 LNHDA and CDR2 SQIVND come from the germline V gene (reference sequence). V lost 6 bases to trimming and J lost 2 bases, with 5 bases between them. CDR3 loop: CASSSCNQPQHF. CDR3 nucleotides: TGTGCCAGTAGCAGTTGCAATCAGCCCCAGCATTTT.

The chain carries TRBV6-5 and TRBJ2-3; TRBD1 agrees at 7 bases. CDR1 is MNHEY and CDR2 is SVGAGI in the germline V gene. The CDR3 contains 15 residues. Losses at the gene ends were 6 bases for V and 6 bases for J; bases not matched to a gene: 12. This CDR3 is CASSLDQGVRDTQYF. DNA for the CDR3: TGTGCCAGCAGCTTGGACCAGGGGGTAAGGGATACGCAGTATTTT.

The chain is built from TRBV6-5 and TRBJ2-7; D is ambiguous. This CDR3 contains 14 residues. CDR1 MNHEY and CDR2 SVGAGI come from the germline V gene. The V end was cut by 0 bases, the J end by 7 bases, with 13 bases between. In nucleotides, the CDR3 is TGTGCCAGCAGTTACTCGCTTGAGGATGGAGAGCAGTACTTC. Encoded protein: CASSYSLEDGEQYF.

This clone was recorded once. The genes are TRBV11-3 and TRBJ2-1; TRBD1 aligns across 9 bases. The germline V gene encodes CDR1 SGHNT and CDR2 YENEEA. V dropped 5 bases and J dropped 1; count of bases not matched to a gene: 9. The CDR3 totals 17 residues. The CDR3 sequence is CASSHRTGDPSYNEQFF. The CDR3 region has the DNA TGTGCCAGCAGCCACAGGACAGGGGATCCATCCTACAATGAGCAGTTCTTC.

The chain is built from TRBV19 and TRBJ1-1; D is unresolved. This CDR3 is built from 16 residues. V lost 5 bases and J 1 base, leaving 17 bases between the germline ends. CDR1 and CDR2 from the germline V gene are LNHDA and SQIVND (reference sequence). The CDR3 loop reads CASSSSRSTPNTEAFF. The CDR3 DNA reads TGTGCCAGTAGTTCAAGTAGGAGCACGCCGAACACTGAAGCTTTCTTT.

The chain has TRBV13 and TRBJ2-3, with D tentatively TRBD2 (6 bases). V lost 6 bases and J 4 bases, leaving 14 bases between the germline ends. CDR1 is PRHDT, CDR2 FYEKMQ, per germline (reference sequence). This CDR3 has 14 amino acids. The CDR3 sequence is CASSSGGFADTQYF. DNA of the CDR3: TGTGCCAGCAGTTCCGGGGGATTCGCAGATACGCAGTATTTT.

The rearrangement links TRBV4-1 to TRBJ1-2, with 8 nucleotides matching TRBD1. CDR1 and CDR2 (germline): MGHRA, YSYEKL. J lost 3 bases, V lost 4 bases, and 7 bases had no gene match. The CDR3 spans 15 residues. The DNA of the CDR3 is TGCGCCAGCAGCCCTCTACCGGACAGGGACTATGGCTACACCTTC. Residues: CASSPLPDRDYGYTF.

V is TRBV19 and J is TRBJ2-7; TRBD2 might be the D (6 bases). V dropped 8 bases and J dropped 4 bases, with 9 bases sitting between them. There are 11 residues in the CDR3. Germline V gives CDR1 LNHDA, CDR2 SQIVND (reference sequence). The CDR3 is CASGGIYEQYF. The CDR3 region has the DNA TGTGCCAGTGGGGGGATTTACGAGCAGTACTTC.

The count of this clone is one. V and J are TRBV5-1 and TRBJ2-1, with TRBD2 as a possible D gene (5 bases). The ends were cut back, 5 bases at V and 8 bases at J, with 14 bases in the middle. Germline V gene lookup returns CDR1 SGHRS and CDR2 YFSETQ. This CDR3 has 13 amino acids. Here the CDR3 DNA reads TGCGCCAGCAGGCTAACAGAGGGAGATGAGCAGTTCTTC. Translated, it gives CASRLTEGDEQFF.

The chain recombines TRBV19 with TRBJ2-3, with TRBD1 matching over 10 bases. V shed 0 bases, J shed 0 bases, and the junction held 9 bases outside the gene matches. The CDR3 spans 19 residues. Per germline, CDR1 LNHDA and CDR2 SQIVND (reference sequence). CDR3: CASSIDRDRGRVSTDTQYF. DNA of the CDR3: TGTGCCAGTAGTATAGATCGTGACAGGGGGCGCGTTAGCACAGATACGCAGTATTTT.

CDR3: CASSWTGEDNQPQHF. CDR3 nucleotide sequence: TGCGCCAGCAGCTGGACAGGGGAGGACAATCAGCCCCAGCATTTT. The chain links TRBV5-1 to TRBJ1-5, with 9 bases aligning to TRBD1. Trimming cost V 3 bases and J 3 bases; bases outside gene matches: 4. The germline V gene encodes CDR1 SGHRS and CDR2 YFSETQ. This CDR3 has 15 residues.

The chain carries TRBV10-3 and TRBJ2-5; TRBD1 aligns across 7 bases. In germline, CDR1 is ENHRY, CDR2 SYGVKD. The ends lost 4 bases at V and 1 base at J; junction bases unmatched: 6. The CDR3 has 15 residues. The CDR3: CAISVGDRSQETQYF. CDR3 bases: TGTGCCATCAGTGTTGGGGACAGATCCCAAGAGACCCAGTACTTC.

The rearrangement joins TRBV30 to TRBJ1-2; a weak D match, TRBD1 (5 bases). CDR3 size: 14 residues. Trimming pared 2 bases from V and 3 bases from J, leaving 13 bases between. Germline CDR1 and CDR2: GTSNPN and SVGIG (reference sequence). CDR3 loop: CAWSRGEGYYGYTF. DNA of the CDR3: TGTGCCTGGAGTAGAGGGGAGGGGTACTATGGCTACACCTTC.

This chain joins TRBV5-6 and TRBJ1-6; maybe TRBD1 (6 bases). The germline gives CDR1 SGHDT, CDR2 YYEEEE. V was cut by 2 bases and J by 4 bases, with 13 bases left in between. The CDR3 runs to 16 residues. The CDR3 sequence is CASSFYLTGYNSPLHF. The CDR3 bases are TGTGCCAGCAGCTTTTATTTAACAGGGTATAATTCACCCCTCCACTTT.

This clone is a singleton in its sample. V usage is TRBV2 and J usage is TRBJ2-3; 13 bases are a match to TRBD2. Germline-derived CDR1 and CDR2 are SNHLY and FYNNEI. The CDR3 covers 17 residues. Germline trimming cut 7 bases from V and 0 bases from J; bases unmatched to any gene: 7. CDR3 amino acids: CASKLAGGGTSTDTQYF. The CDR3 region has the DNA TGTGCCAGCAAACTAGCGGGGGGGGGTACAAGCACAGATACGCAGTATTTT.

The chain uses TRBV7-9 and TRBJ1-2; TRBD1 is a possible D gene (6 bases). Trimming removed 8 bases from V and 2 bases from J, with 15 bases in between. The germline gives CDR1 SEHNR, CDR2 FQNEAQ (reference sequence). The CDR3 loop spans 14 amino acids. The CDR3 DNA follows: TGTGCCAGCTCCACAACAGGGTCGAACTATGGCTACACCTTC. It specifies CASSTTGSNYGYTF.

This clone was counted once. The chain recombines TRBV27 with TRBJ2-7; 7 bases align to TRBD2. Trimming took 6 bases from V and 1 from J; bases not matched to a gene: 6. This CDR3 contains 14 residues. Germline lookup yields CDR1 MNHEY and CDR2 SMNVEV (reference sequence). The CDR3 DNA follows: TGTGCCAGCAGGCCCGGGACTACATCCTACGAGCAGTACTTC. Residues: CASRPGTTSYEQYF.